Below are 10 T cell receptor beta chains sequenced from a single sample in a study of shared clonotypes between healthy human individuals. CD8 cells classed as naive were CD45RO-negative and positively selected for CCR7, excluding terminally differentiated effector memory CD45RA+ cells. The assay was immunoSEQ multiplex PCR, and TCRdb's table has in-frame clones only and misses some. The sample includes about 2.1 million clones, roughly 95% seen only once; the top ten take 1.5% to 2%. Sequencing was carried out using naive CD8+ T cells from PBMCs. The source of these receptors is a man in his late teens or twenties in good health. Some clones in this sample may be carry-over from other donors' samples.

CDR3 DNA: TGCGCCAGCCAACCCGGGAGGGCCGGTACCGGGGAGCTGTTTTTT. Its protein is CASQPGRAGTGELFF. The chain uses TRBV4-1 and TRBJ2-2; 8 bases map to TRBD2. The CDR3 has 15 amino acids. In germline, CDR1 is MGHRA, CDR2 YSYEKL. V lost 8 bases, J lost 5 bases, and 10 bases stayed unmatched.

The chain links TRBV28 to TRBJ2-7; 7 nucleotides match TRBD1. This CDR3 region has 18 residues. Germline V lookup: CDR1 MDHEN, CDR2 SYDVKM. J was trimmed by 2 bases and V by 5 bases; bases with no gene match: 18. The CDR3 DNA is TGTGCCAGCAGTCTGGACACGACAGGGCACACTAACCCCTACGAGCAGTACTTC. This sequence encodes CASSLDTTGHTNPYEQYF.

The chain links TRBV29-1 to TRBJ2-7, with 7 bases aligning to TRBD1. V dropped 7 bases and J dropped 4; count of bases not matched to a gene: 7. Germline V gives CDR1 SQVTM, CDR2 ANQGSEA. This CDR3 spans 12 amino acids. CDR3 in DNA: TGCAGCGCCGGGACAGCGCGTTACGAGCAGTACTTC. Protein product: CSAGTARYEQYF.

The rearrangement joins TRBV27 to TRBJ2-1; 14 positions match TRBD2. V gave up 6 bases and J gave up 2 bases; unmatched junction bases: 6. This CDR3 has 17 amino acids. Germline loops: CDR1 MNHEY, CDR2 SMNVEV (reference sequence). CDR3 coding DNA: TGTGCCAGCAGGGGACTAGCGGGAGATTATGCCTACAATGAGCAGTTCTTC. This gives the protein CASRGLAGDYAYNEQFF.

The chain combines TRBV7-9 with TRBJ1-4; D may be TRBD1 (6 bases). Germline CDR1 SEHNR, CDR2 FQNEAQ (reference sequence). With 1 base removed from V and 6 bases from J, the gap between germline ends came to 12 bases. CDR3 length: 15 residues. CDR3 sequence reads: CASSLVGGEDEKLFF. The DNA for the CDR3 is TGTGCCAGCAGCTTAGTGGGGGGCGAGGATGAAAAACTGTTTTTT.

This chain uses TRBV18 with TRBJ2-5; no clear D. The CDR3 sequence is 13 residues long. CDR1 and CDR2 (germline): KGHSH, LQKENI. The V end lost 2 bases, the J end lost 5 bases, and 9 bases lay between the germline ends. Here the CDR3 reads CASSPMRGETQYF. The CDR3 DNA follows: TGTGCCAGCTCACCAATGAGAGGCGAGACCCAGTACTTC.

This sequence joins TRBV9 and TRBJ2-2; tentative D call: TRBD2 (6 bases). The germline V and J ends were trimmed by 0 bases and 6 bases, with 9 bases remaining between them. CDR1 and CDR2 from the germline V gene are SGDLS and YYNGEE. The length of the CDR3 is 14 residues. DNA of the CDR3: TGTGCCAGCAGCGTAGGGAGGGCCCCCGGGGAGCTGTTTTTT. It codes for CASSVGRAPGELFF.

A note on this clone: The same CDR3 also results from other DNA sequences found in this sample. This chain joins TRBV28 and TRBJ2-2, with TRBD2 as a possible D gene (6 bases). Per the germline V gene, CDR1 is MDHEN and CDR2 is SYDVKM. V shed 5 bases and J shed 5 bases, with 9 bases lying between them. The CDR3 has 13 amino acids. CDR3 bases: TGTGCCAGCAGTCCCCGGGGGACCGGGGAGCTGTTTTTT. It specifies CASSPRGTGELFF.

CDR3 bases: TGTGCCACCAAGACAGGGTATCCCTCCTACGAGCAGTACTTC. It yields the protein CATKTGYPSYEQYF. The genes are TRBV2 and TRBJ2-7; 7 bases line up with TRBD1. CDR3 size: 14 residues. The junction had 9 bases not matched to a gene; V was cut back by 10 bases and J by 0 bases. The germline CDR1 and CDR2 sequences are SNHLY and FYNNEI.

V and J are TRBV7-9 and TRBJ2-2, with D perhaps matching TRBD2 (5 bases). Germline V gene sequence: CDR1 SEHNR, CDR2 FQNEAQ (reference sequence). Trimming shortened V by 0 bases and J by 7 bases, and 12 bases separated the two germline ends. The CDR3 has 15 amino acids. CDR3 in DNA: TGTGCCAGCAGCTTAGCCTCCGGGATCAACGGGGAGCTGTTTTTT. Amino acids: CASSLASGINGELFF.